A selection of T cell receptor beta chains follows, all from one sample in a study of cytomegalovirus exposure and HLA in healthy donors. TCRdb keeps only in-frame clones here, not all; method: immunoSEQ multiplex PCR. The data show 150,000 to 200,000 clones, 70% to 85% seen once. Sequenced input: PBMCs. Source of these receptors: a man between 50 and 59 years old in good health and CMV-seropositive. Each CDR3 is given with its conserved first and last residue. The order of the fields is V gene, D gene, clone size, J gene, CDR3 protein, CDR3 DNA. D genes are given only for firm matches. Size tells how often a clone was seen (once, few, many) or the class of an expanded clone, and some rows leave it out.

TRBV5-6	.	.	TRBJ2-2	CASSPEGRGGTGELFF	TGTGCCAGCAGCCCAGAGGGCAGGGGCGGCACCGGGGAGCTGTTTTTT
TRBV29-1	.	.	TRBJ2-1	CSLKDGGSYNEQFF	TGCAGCTTAAAGGACGGAGGATCCTACAATGAGCAGTTCTTC
TRBV9	TRBD1	.	TRBJ1-5	CASSVGTGGSQPQHF	TGTGCCAGCAGCGTGGGGACAGGGGGCTCTCAGCCCCAGCATTTT
TRBV5-1	TRBD2	.	TRBJ2-7	CASSPTSGGLYEQYF	TGCGCCAGCAGCCCTACTAGCGGGGGTCTCTACGAGCAGTACTTC
TRBV10-3	.	few	TRBJ1-1	CAISERQLEAFF	TGTGCCATCAGTGAGAGACAGCTTGAAGCTTTCTTT
TRBV19	.	once	TRBJ1-4	CASSIRTQGEKLFF	TGTGCCAGTAGTATACGCACTCAGGGTGAAAAACTGTTTTTT
TRBV9	.	.	TRBJ1-2	CASSTGIYGYTF	TGTGCCAGCAGTACAGGGATTTATGGCTACACCTTC
TRBV15	.	.	TRBJ2-3	CATGRRQGEDTQYF	TGTGCCACCGGAAGACGGCAGGGTGAAGATACGCAGTATTTT
TRBV19	.	.	TRBJ2-7	CASAGSSYEQYF	TGTGCCAGTGCCGGGTCTTCCTACGAGCAGTACTTC
TRBV27	.	once	TRBJ1-6	CASRRDRYNSPLHF	TGTGCCAGCCGCCGGGATCGCTATAATTCACCCCTCCACTTT
TRBV27	TRBD1	once	TRBJ1-1	CASSPRTGINTEAFF	TGTGCCAGCAGTCCAAGGACAGGGATAAACACTGAAGCTTTCTTT
TRBV2	TRBD2	.	TRBJ2-1	CASSEGGPRGGAGNEQFF	TGTGCCAGCAGTGAAGGGGGGCCTCGCGGGGGGGCCGGGAATGAGCAGTTCTTC
TRBV10-2	TRBD2	.	TRBJ2-7	CASSDGLAALGGQYF	TGCGCCAGCAGTGATGGACTAGCGGCGCTGGGTGGGCAGTACTTC
TRBV10-2	TRBD2	.	TRBJ2-3	CASSEPPLAGGQDTQYF	TGCGCCAGCAGTGAGCCGCCCCTAGCGGGGGGGCAAGATACGCAGTATTTT
TRBV9	.	.	TRBJ2-1	CASSRGNNEQFF	TGTGCCAGCAGCCGGGGGAACAATGAGCAGTTCTTC
TRBV29-1	TRBD2	.	TRBJ2-5	CSVEGTSGRRETQYF	TGCAGCGTTGAAGGGACTAGCGGGAGGCGGGAGACCCAGTACTTC
TRBV6-5	.	.	TRBJ1-3	CASSYSIPGSGNTIYF	TGTGCCAGCAGTTACTCGATTCCGGGCTCTGGAAACACCATATATTTT
TRBV10-2	.	few	TRBJ2-1	CASSEGLTVYNEQFF	TGCGCCAGCAGTGAAGGACTAACTGTCTACAATGAGCAGTTCTTC
TRBV19	.	few	TRBJ1-5	CASSSYNQPQHF	TGTGCCAGTAGTTCGTACAATCAGCCCCAGCATTTT
TRBV5-1	.	.	TRBJ2-1	CASSRLPDTYNEQFF	TGCGCCAGCAGCCGGCTCCCGGACACCTACAATGAGCAGTTCTTC
TRBV9	TRBD2	.	TRBJ2-1	CASSGGLGTPYEQFF	TGTGCCAGCAGCGGGGGACTAGGGACGCCCTATGAGCAGTTCTTC
TRBV4-1	.	.	TRBJ1-2	CASSQDRVAHYGYTF	TGCGCCAGCAGCCAAGATCGCGTCGCGCACTATGGCTACACCTTC
TRBV30	.	.	TRBJ1-2	CAWSPRGASLVF	TGTGCCTGGAGTCCCCGGGGAGCGAGCTTGGTATTC
TRBV5-8	.	.	TRBJ1-1	CASSLGDRSLGKAFF	TGTGCCAGCAGCCTGGGAGACAGGTCGCTTGGCAAGGCTTTCTTT
TRBV5-1	.	.	TRBJ2-2	CASSSQGNTGELFF	TGCGCCAGCAGCTCGCAGGGGAACACCGGGGAGCTGTTTTTT
TRBV19	TRBD2	.	TRBJ2-3	CASSKAGDSDTQYF	TGTGCCAGTAGTAAGGCGGGAGACTCAGATACGCAGTATTTT
TRBV7-3	.	.	TRBJ1-5	CASSLLSPGRVFRGQPQHF	TGTGCCAGCAGCTTATTGTCCCCGGGTCGAGTCTTTAGGGGTCAGCCCCAGCATTTT
TRBV19	.	once	TRBJ1-2	CASSPRRGAYGYTF	TGTGCCAGTAGTCCCCGACGGGGGGCCTATGGCTACACCTTC
TRBV6-1	.	once	TRBJ1-5	CASSELPGRYSNQPQHF	TGTGCCAGCAGTGAACTTCCGGGGAGGTATAGCAATCAGCCCCAGCATTTT
TRBV5-1	TRBD1	.	TRBJ2-3	CASSLEGAPRPDTQYF	TGCGCCAGCAGCTTGGAGGGGGCGCCTCGACCAGATACGCAGTATTTT
TRBV6-1	.	.	TRBJ1-1	CASYSGALTEAFF	TGTGCCAGCTACTCAGGGGCACTCACTGAAGCTTTCTTT